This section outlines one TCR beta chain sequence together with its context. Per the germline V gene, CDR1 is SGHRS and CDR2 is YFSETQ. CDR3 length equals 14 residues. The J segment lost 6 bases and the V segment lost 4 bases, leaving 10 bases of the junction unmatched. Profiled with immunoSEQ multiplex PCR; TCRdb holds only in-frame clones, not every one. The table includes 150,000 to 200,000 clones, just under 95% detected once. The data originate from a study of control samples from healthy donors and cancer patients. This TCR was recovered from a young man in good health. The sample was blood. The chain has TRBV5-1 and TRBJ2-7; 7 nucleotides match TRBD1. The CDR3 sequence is CASSVRDSQSEQYF. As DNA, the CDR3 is TGCGCCAGCAGCGTCCGGGACAGCCAATCCGAGCAGTACTTC.